Listed below are T cell receptor beta chains from one sample, sequenced in a study of cytomegalovirus exposure and HLA in healthy donors. Sequenced by immunoSEQ multiplex PCR; TCRdb stores in-frame clones only, minus some. Altogether more than 85,000 clones are present, roughly 80% being singletons, with the ten largest covering roughly 6.9%. The sample taken for sequencing was PBMCs. The receptors come from a man aged 30 to 39 in good health and CMV-seropositive. Each CDR3 is given with its conserved first and last residue. A D gene is named only where the DNA matches it firmly. Clone size, where shown, is once, few, many, or a class for clones that have expanded.

d_call	clone_size	v_call	j_call	cdr3_nt	cdr3_aa
TRBD1	-	TRBV29-1	TRBJ2-3	TGCAGCGCCTCACAGGGGATGCGCACAGATACGCAGTATTTT	CSASQGMRTDTQYF
TRBD2	-	TRBV19	TRBJ2-3	TGTGCCAGTTTTGACGGGGGGATGACAGATACGCAGTATTTT	CASFDGGMTDTQYF
-	-	TRBV6-5	TRBJ2-5	TGTGCCAGCAGCGAGGGACATGCGGAGACCCAGTACTTC	CASSEGHAETQYF
TRBD2	-	TRBV2	TRBJ2-5	TGTGCCAGCACCATAACGGGGGGTGACCAAGAGACCCAGTACTTC	CASTITGGDQETQYF
TRBD1	-	TRBV5-1	TRBJ1-1	TGCGCCAGCAGCTTACACGGGACAGGGGACACTGAAGCTTTCTTT	CASSLHGTGDTEAFF
-	-	TRBV10-1	TRBJ2-5	TGCGCCAGCAGACAGGACAGTCACCCCAAAGAGACCCAGTACTTC	CASRQDSHPKETQYF
-	few	TRBV6-5	TRBJ2-3	TGTGCCAGCAGCCGACCTAGCGTTGGCACAGATACGCAGTATTTT	CASSRPSVGTDTQYF
TRBD1	-	TRBV19	TRBJ1-6	TGTGCCAGTAAGGGACAGGTTGAAAATTCACCCCTCCACTTT	CASKGQVENSPLHF
-	-	TRBV2	TRBJ2-1	TGTGCCAGCAGCGACAAGAGCTCCTACAATGAGCAGTTCTTC	CASSDKSSYNEQFF
-	-	TRBV7-2	TRBJ2-7	TGTGCCAGCAGCTTAACCAAGGCGACAGTGGGGTTCTACGAGCAGTACTTC	CASSLTKATVGFYEQYF
TRBD1	-	TRBV5-1	TRBJ2-3	TGCGCCAGCAGCTGGGCCGGGACAGGGGGCACAGATACGCAGTATTTT	CASSWAGTGGTDTQYF
TRBD1	-	TRBV14	TRBJ1-2	TGTGCCAGCAGCCAACAGGGGGCTGGTTATGGCTACACCTTC	CASSQQGAGYGYTF
-	-	TRBV6-5	TRBJ1-3	TGTGCCAGCAGTTACCAGACGGGGGGCGCTGGAAACACCATATATTTT	CASSYQTGGAGNTIYF
TRBD1	few	TRBV7-8	TRBJ2-1	TGTGCCAGCAGCTTTGGCTATAAAGGACAGGGGGACAATGAGCAGTTCTTC	CASSFGYKGQGDNEQFF
-	-	TRBV4-2	TRBJ2-7	TGTGCCAGCAGCCAAAAGTCCCTAAGCTCCTACGAGCAGTACTTC	CASSQKSLSSYEQYF
-	-	TRBV5-1	TRBJ1-2	TGCGCCAGCAGCACCGTACCGGACTATGGCTACACCTTC	CASSTVPDYGYTF
-	-	TRBV5-8	TRBJ2-1	TGTGCCAGCAGCTTGACCCAGGATTCGGTGGATGAGCAGTTCTTC	CASSLTQDSVDEQFF
-	-	TRBV6-1	TRBJ2-7	TGTGCCAGCAGAGGACAGCCCTATTCCTACGAGCAGTACTTC	CASRGQPYSYEQYF
TRBD2	-	TRBV6-6	TRBJ2-3	TGTGCCAGCAGTCTAGCGGGGGGGCCTTCCGATACGCAGTATTTT	CASSLAGGPSDTQYF
-	once	TRBV25-1	TRBJ1-3	TGTGCCAGCGTAGAAAATGGAAACACCATATATTTT	CASVENGNTIYF
TRBD1	-	TRBV6-5	TRBJ2-7	TGTGCCAGCAGTTGGGTAACCGGGACAGGGACCTACGAGCAGTACTTC	CASSWVTGTGTYEQYF
-	-	TRBV5-1	TRBJ1-1	TGCGCCAGCAGCTTGGGGGCCCCCGCGGGGAACACTGAAGCTTTCTTT	CASSLGAPAGNTEAFF
TRBD1	-	TRBV7-9	TRBJ1-4	TGTGCCAGCGGCACCCATATCGGCAGGGGGCGTGAAAAACTGTTTTTT	CASGTHIGRGREKLFF
-	-	TRBV4-3	TRBJ1-2	TGCGCCAGCAGCCAAGTGAGGGTTGGCTATGGCTACACCTTC	CASSQVRVGYGYTF
TRBD1	-	TRBV4-1	TRBJ2-3	TGCGCCAGCAGCCAACAGGGGGCCACAGATACGCAGTATTTT	CASSQQGATDTQYF
-	-	TRBV18	TRBJ1-5	TGTGCCAGCTCACCAGGGCAGGGCGGCAATCAGCCCCAGCATTTT	CASSPGQGGNQPQHF
-	-	TRBV9	TRBJ2-7	TGTGCCAGCAGCGTAGTTCCCTCTCCCTACGAGCAGTACTTC	CASSVVPSPYEQYF
TRBD1	-	TRBV18	TRBJ2-7	TGTGCCAGCTCACCACCACTAGGACAGGGTAACTACGAGCAGTACTTC	CASSPPLGQGNYEQYF
-	-	TRBV6-1	TRBJ1-5	TGTGCCAGCAGTGAAGGGCGGTGGGTGAACAATCAGCCCCAGCATTTT	CASSEGRWVNNQPQHF
-	-	TRBV7-2	TRBJ1-6	TGTGCCAGCAGCTTCGCAGGGGAGGGTAATTCACCCCTCCACTTT	CASSFAGEGNSPLHF
TRBD1	-	TRBV5-4	TRBJ2-3	TGTGCCAGCAGCTCCTCCGGGACAGGGGGAGATACGCAGTATTTT	CASSSSGTGGDTQYF
TRBD1	-	TRBV19	TRBJ1-1	TGTGCCAGTAGTCCAGGGACAGGGGGGAACACTGAAGCTTTCTTT	CASSPGTGGNTEAFF
-	once	TRBV7-2	TRBJ1-1	TGTGCCAGCAGCCTTCGACAGAACACTGAAGCTTTCTTT	CASSLRQNTEAFF
-	-	TRBV4-1	TRBJ1-1	TGCGCCAGCAGCCAAGATCCCTCCGGGGGGAACACTGAAGCTTTCTTT	CASSQDPSGGNTEAFF
TRBD1	-	TRBV2	TRBJ1-1	TGTGCCAGCAGTGCCGAGCAGGGGGCCACTGAAGCTTTCTTT	CASSAEQGATEAFF
TRBD1	-	TRBV4-1	TRBJ2-1	TGCGCCAGCAGTCTGGGACAGGGGTACAATGAGCAGTTCTTC	CASSLGQGYNEQFF
-	-	TRBV9	TRBJ2-3	TGTGCCAGCAGCGTAGCTGGCCCGCCGAGCGCGCAGTATTTT	CASSVAGPPSAQYF
TRBD2	-	TRBV29-1	TRBJ2-3	TGCAGTTACGGACTAGCGGGGGGGAGCACAGATACGCAGTATTTT	CSYGLAGGSTDTQYF
-	-	TRBV19	TRBJ1-2	TGTGCCAGTAGTGGTCCGACAGTCATCAACTATGGCTACACCTTC	CASSGPTVINYGYTF
TRBD1	-	TRBV19	TRBJ1-4	TGTGCCAGTAGTCACAGGGGACCTAATGAAAAACTGTTTTTT	CASSHRGPNEKLFF
TRBD1	-	TRBV29-1	TRBJ2-7	TGCAGCGTTGAGACTCCCCGGACAGGGGCTTACGAGCAGTACTTC	CSVETPRTGAYEQYF
TRBD1	-	TRBV6-1	TRBJ1-2	TGTGCCAGCAGTGATAGACAGGGCGACTATGGCTACACCTTC	CASSDRQGDYGYTF
TRBD1	-	TRBV5-1	TRBJ2-1	TGCGCCAGCAGCTCGGGATTAACAGGGGCCAACTACAATGAGCAGTTCTTC	CASSSGLTGANYNEQFF
TRBD1	-	TRBV5-1	TRBJ1-1	TGCGCCAGCAGCACGGGACAGGGTAACACTGAAGCTTTCTTT	CASSTGQGNTEAFF
TRBD1	-	TRBV10-2	TRBJ2-5	TGCGCCAGCAAACCGGACAGGGTAGCGACCCAGTACTTC	CASKPDRVATQYF
TRBD1	-	TRBV4-1	TRBJ2-5	TGCGCCAGCAGCCATGGTGGACAGGGACCGTTATGGTCCCAGTACTTC	CASSHGGQGPLWSQYF
TRBD1	-	TRBV5-1	TRBJ1-6	TGCGCCAGCAGTGAGGGGGCTAGGATATTTTCACCCCTCCACTTT	CASSEGARIFSPLHF
-	-	TRBV6-1	TRBJ1-4	TGTGCCAGCCTTCTTTCGGGAGGTCGTCTGTTTTTT	CASLLSGGRLFF
-	-	TRBV4-1	TRBJ2-7	TGCGCCAGCAGCCTCGCGGGGCTGGCGTACGAGCAGTACTTC	CASSLAGLAYEQYF
-	-	TRBV5-1	TRBJ1-6	TGCGCCAGCAGCTCGACCCAAACCGGGAATAATTCACCCCTCCACTTT	CASSSTQTGNNSPLHF
-	-	TRBV9	TRBJ2-7	TGTGCCAGCAGCGTCGCTGGGGGCCGCTCCTACGAGCAGTACTTC	CASSVAGGRSYEQYF
-	-	TRBV7-9	TRBJ1-5	TGTGCCAGCAGCTCAGGGGCTAGCAATCAGCCCCAGCATTTT	CASSSGASNQPQHF
-	-	TRBV19	TRBJ1-2	TGTGCCAGTAGTATAGTTACAGGGAGCGGAAACTATGGCTACACCTTC	CASSIVTGSGNYGYTF
-	-	TRBV9	TRBJ1-1	TGTGCCAGCAGCGAAACACGAGGAGCCGGGACTGGTCTCATGAACACTGAAGCTTTCTTT	CASSETRGAGTGLMNTEAFF
TRBD2	-	TRBV6-6	TRBJ2-1	TGTGCCAGCTCTGGACTAGCGGGGGGGCTTTACAATGAGCAGTTCTTC	CASSGLAGGLYNEQFF
-	-	TRBV5-1	TRBJ1-1	TGCGCCAGCAGCTTGAGGGGTCTTGAAGCTTTCTTT	CASSLRGLEAFF
TRBD1	few	TRBV6-5	TRBJ1-2	TGTGCCAGCAGTCGCGGACAGGAGATCTATGGCTACACCTTC	CASSRGQEIYGYTF
TRBD2	-	TRBV4-2	TRBJ2-1	TGTGCCAGCAGCCAAGCCGGGACTAGGGCCAATGAGCAGTTCTTC	CASSQAGTRANEQFF
-	-	TRBV6-6	TRBJ2-1	TGTGCCAGCAGTTATCGGGGTCTGTACAATGAGCAGTTCTTC	CASSYRGLYNEQFF
TRBD1	-	TRBV4-1	TRBJ2-7	TGCGCCAGCAGCCAAGAGGGAGAGGGGGCAGAGCAGTACTTC	CASSQEGEGAEQYF